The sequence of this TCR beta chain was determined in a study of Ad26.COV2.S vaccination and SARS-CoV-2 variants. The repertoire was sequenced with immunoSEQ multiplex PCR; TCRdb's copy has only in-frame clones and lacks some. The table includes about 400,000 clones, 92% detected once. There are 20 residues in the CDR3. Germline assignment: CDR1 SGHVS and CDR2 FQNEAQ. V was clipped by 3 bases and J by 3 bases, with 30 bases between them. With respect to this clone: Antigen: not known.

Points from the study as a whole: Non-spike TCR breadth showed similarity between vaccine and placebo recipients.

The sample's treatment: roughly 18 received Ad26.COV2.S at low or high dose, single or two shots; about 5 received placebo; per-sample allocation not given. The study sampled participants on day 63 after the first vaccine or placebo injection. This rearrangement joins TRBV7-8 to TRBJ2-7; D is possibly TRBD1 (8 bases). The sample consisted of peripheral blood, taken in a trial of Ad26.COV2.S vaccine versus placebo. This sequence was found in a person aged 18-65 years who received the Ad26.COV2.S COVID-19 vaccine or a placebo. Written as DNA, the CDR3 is TGTGCCAGCAGCTTCCCCACAGGGGGGGCAGGGTATAGAGCCGGCTACGAGCAGTACTTC. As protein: CASSFPTGGAGYRAGYEQYF.